This T cell receptor beta chain was retrieved from a study of T cell responses to AZD1222 COVID-19 vaccine. General study points: Among vaccine-associated CD4 TCRs, coverage spanned spike, with dominance at 160-218 and 743-854. Spike-specific TCR depth and breadth grew after two AZD1222 doses. Most donors were white British, females outnumbered males, and clonal diversity was possibly underestimated.

Doses given second, at about 4 or about 12 weeks, were pooled. Comment on this clone: No antigen is known for it.

Germline CDR1 reads MNHEY; CDR2 reads SMNVEV (reference sequence). With 6 bases removed from V and 2 bases from J, the gap between germline ends came to 14 bases. The CDR3 totals 14 residues. Produced via immunoSEQ multiplex PCR; TCRdb's table is partial and in-frame only. The table lists under 90,000 clones, approximately 85% of them singletons. This TCR derives from an adult who received the AZD1222 COVID-19 vaccine. The V and J genes are TRBV27 and TRBJ2-7; TRBD1 or TRBD2 may be the D gene (7 bases each). Specimen: peripheral blood, collected 28 days after the second AZD1222 dose. In DNA form, the CDR3 reads TGTGCCAGCAGCCAAGCAGGGGGGGCCTACGAGCAGTACTTC. The encoded protein is CASSQAGGAYEQYF.